Reported below is one T cell receptor beta chain. Which antigen it targets is not known. At one end the junction does not follow the germline gene, possibly because of a read error. The CDR3 spans 18 residues, from the cysteine through the phenylalanine. The read is trimmed to its CDR3 DNA, 54 bases read in frame from base 1. CDR1 and CDR2, looked up from the germline V gene, are SGHTA and FQGNSA. The data belong to a study of blood T cell repertoires in COVID-19 (dated by TCRdb to the early 2020s). Regarding the complete study: Collaborator samples came from the United States, Italy and Spain and covered acute and convalescent phases of COVID-19. The prospective study material was composed of cDNA or gDNA derived from T cells, B-cell-depleted T cells, or PBMCs. Where HLA class I and class II types were available, the types were taken from metadata supplied by the sample provider, not from assay-based typing. The samples were drawn from two sources: the first 160 participants of the ongoing ImmuneRACE study, and 1,200 or so subjects contributed by 6 global collaborators. The repertoires were released in a freely available public database intended as a resource for research on the immune response to SARS-CoV-2. Subjects who had been exposed to COVID-19, were actively infected with it, or had recovered from it provided the deeply sampled blood TCRbeta repertoires that made up the dataset. A de-identified subject ID, COVID-19 status, age in years and sex were almost always included in the sample metadata. Broader findings and caveats from the paper: Clinical and demographic metadata were provided uncurated, with the amount varying by source and participant.

Collaborating institutions collected whole blood in K2EDTA tubes following their own protocols. For TCRbeta analysis, collaborators shipped samples as frozen whole blood, isolated PBMCs, or DNA extracted from either of those sample types. TCRbeta CDR3 regions were amplified from genomic DNA using the immunoSEQ Assay, a bias-controlled multiplex PCR. The paper's data handling went like this. Nucleated cell counts per sample were estimated from amplification of reference gene primers within the assay. To quantify the absolute abundance of each unique TCRbeta CDR3 rearrangement, sequence reads were collapsed and filtered. Productive Simpson clonality was computed per sample as the square root of Simpson's diversity index over productive rearrangements. Imported from immuneACCESS, the table was reduced by TCRdb to in-frame sequences with V and J called. These copies leave out some clones; in studies compared against another copy, an unresolved V gene accounts for under half, and the cause of the remainder is not known. That table is the source of V, J and clone size, and D and trimming were worked out from the DNA. The sample records around 200,000 clones, around nine tenths of which are singletons. The top ten hold approximately 0.69% of the sample.

The sequence was collected from a man in his forties or fifties with acute or convalescent COVID-19. The chain is assembled from TRBV7-2 and TRBJ2-5, with TRBD2 identical over 8 junction bases. The sample taken for sequencing was peripheral blood. Here is the DNA: TGTGCCAGCAGCTTAATAAGAAGCGGGAGTGGGGGGCAAGGGACCCAGTACTTC. Its protein reads: CASSLIRSGSGGQGTQYF.